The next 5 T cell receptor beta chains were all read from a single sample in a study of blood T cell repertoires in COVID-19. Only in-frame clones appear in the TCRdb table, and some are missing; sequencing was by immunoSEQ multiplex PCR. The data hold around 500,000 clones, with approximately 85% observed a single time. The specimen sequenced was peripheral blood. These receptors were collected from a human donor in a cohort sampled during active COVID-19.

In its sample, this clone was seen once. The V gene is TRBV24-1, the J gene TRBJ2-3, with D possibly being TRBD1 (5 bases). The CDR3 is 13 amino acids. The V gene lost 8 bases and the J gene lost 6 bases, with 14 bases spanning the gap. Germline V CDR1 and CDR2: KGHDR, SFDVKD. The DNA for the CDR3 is TGTGCCACCAAACGAGGTCAGGGTGATACGCAGTATTTT. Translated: CATKRGQGDTQYF.

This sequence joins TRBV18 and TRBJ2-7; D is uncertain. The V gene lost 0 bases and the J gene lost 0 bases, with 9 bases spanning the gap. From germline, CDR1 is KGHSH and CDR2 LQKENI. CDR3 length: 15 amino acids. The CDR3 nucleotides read TGTGCCAGCTCACCACCGGTAACCAGCTCCTACGAGCAGTACTTC. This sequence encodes CASSPPVTSSYEQYF. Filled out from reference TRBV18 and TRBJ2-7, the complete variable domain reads NAGVMQNPRHLVRRRGQEARLRCSPMKGHSHVYWYRQLPEEGLKFMVYLQKENIIDESGMPKERFSAEFPKEGPSILRIQQVVRGDSAAYFCASSPPVTSSYEQYFGPGTRLTVT.

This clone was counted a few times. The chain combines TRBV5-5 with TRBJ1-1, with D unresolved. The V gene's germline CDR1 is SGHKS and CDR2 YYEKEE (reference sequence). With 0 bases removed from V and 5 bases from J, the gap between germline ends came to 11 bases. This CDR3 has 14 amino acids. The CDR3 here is CASSLVHAETEAFF. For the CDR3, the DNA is TGTGCCAGCAGCTTGGTACACGCGGAGACTGAAGCTTTCTTT.

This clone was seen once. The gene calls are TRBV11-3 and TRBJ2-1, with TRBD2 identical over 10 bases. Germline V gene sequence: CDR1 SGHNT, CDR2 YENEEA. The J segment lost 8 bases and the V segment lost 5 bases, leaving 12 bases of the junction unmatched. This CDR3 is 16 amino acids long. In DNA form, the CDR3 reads TGTGCCAGCAGCCCTGCTAGCGGGAGAGGGATCGATGAGCAGTTCTTC. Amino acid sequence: CASSPASGRGIDEQFF.

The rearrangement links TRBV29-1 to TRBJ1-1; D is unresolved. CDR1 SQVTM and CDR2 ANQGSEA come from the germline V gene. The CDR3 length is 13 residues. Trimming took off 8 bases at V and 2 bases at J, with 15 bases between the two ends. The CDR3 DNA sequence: TGCAGCCCCCTCAAAACGGTTAACACTGAAGCTTTCTTT. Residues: CSPLKTVNTEAFF.